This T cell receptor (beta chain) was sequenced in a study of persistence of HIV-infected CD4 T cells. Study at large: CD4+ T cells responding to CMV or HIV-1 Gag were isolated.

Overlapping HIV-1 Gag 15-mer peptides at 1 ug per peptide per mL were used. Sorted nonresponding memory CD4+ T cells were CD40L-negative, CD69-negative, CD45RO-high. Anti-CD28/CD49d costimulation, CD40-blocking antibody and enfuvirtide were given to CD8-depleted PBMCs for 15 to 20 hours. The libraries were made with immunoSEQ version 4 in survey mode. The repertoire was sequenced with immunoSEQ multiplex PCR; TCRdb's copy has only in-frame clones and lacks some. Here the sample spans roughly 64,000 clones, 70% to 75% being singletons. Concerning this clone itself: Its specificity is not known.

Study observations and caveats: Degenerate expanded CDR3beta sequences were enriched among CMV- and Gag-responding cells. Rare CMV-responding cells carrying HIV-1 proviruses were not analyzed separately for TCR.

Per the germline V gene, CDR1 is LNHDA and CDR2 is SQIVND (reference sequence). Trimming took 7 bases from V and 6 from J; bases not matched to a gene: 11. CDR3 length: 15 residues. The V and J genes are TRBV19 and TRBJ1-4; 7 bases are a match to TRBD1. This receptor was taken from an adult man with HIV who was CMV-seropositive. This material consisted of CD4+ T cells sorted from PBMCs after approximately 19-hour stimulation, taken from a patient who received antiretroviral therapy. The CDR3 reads CASKGRGHRDEKLFF. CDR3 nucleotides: TGTGCCAGTAAGGGAAGGGGGCATCGGGATGAAAAACTGTTTTTT.